This TCR beta chain was identified during a study of cytomegalovirus exposure and HLA in healthy donors. Findings of the study overall: Sequencing artifact likely explains a cluster of highly shared sequence variants. Later on, an analysis found that several of the most significant clusters appeared to be linked to common viral pathogens, which included parvovirus B19. Specificity for CMV antigens was confirmed in vitro for a few of the CMV-associated chains.

Note on this clone: Antigen specificity is unknown.

The germline V gene has CDR1 MGHDK and CDR2 SYGVNS. This CDR3 comprises 14 residues. V shed 1 base and J shed 3 bases, with 10 bases lying between them. Donors had nominal health at sampling but likely had unrecorded immune exposures. The primer mix had 60 Vbeta and 13 Jbeta primers. Profiled with immunoSEQ multiplex PCR; TCRdb holds only in-frame clones, not every one. Its table lists roughly 140,000 clones. V and J are TRBV25-1 and TRBJ2-7; no firm D call. The receptor comes from a male donor in good health and CMV-seronegative. Sequencing used PBMCs. CDR3 sequence: CASSESRVHYEQYF. The CDR3 bases are TGTGCCAGCAGTGAATCTCGGGTCCACTACGAGCAGTACTTC.